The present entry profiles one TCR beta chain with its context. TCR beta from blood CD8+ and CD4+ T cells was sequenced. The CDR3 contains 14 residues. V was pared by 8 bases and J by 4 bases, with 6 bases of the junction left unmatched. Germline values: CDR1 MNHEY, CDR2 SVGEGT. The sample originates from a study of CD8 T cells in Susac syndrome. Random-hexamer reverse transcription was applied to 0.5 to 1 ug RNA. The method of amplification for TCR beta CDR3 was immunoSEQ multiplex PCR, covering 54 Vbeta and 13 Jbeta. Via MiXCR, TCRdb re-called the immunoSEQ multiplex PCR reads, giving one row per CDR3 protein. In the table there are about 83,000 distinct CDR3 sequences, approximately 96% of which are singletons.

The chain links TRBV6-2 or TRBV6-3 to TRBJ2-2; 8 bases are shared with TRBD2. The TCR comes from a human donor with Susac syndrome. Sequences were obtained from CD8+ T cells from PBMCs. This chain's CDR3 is CASLPTSGTGELFF. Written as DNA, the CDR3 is TGTGCCAGCCTGCCCACTAGCGGCACCGGGGAGCTGTTTTTT.